Each of the 13 T cell receptor beta chains below was sequenced from the same sample in a study of shared clonotypes between healthy human individuals. The assay was immunoSEQ multiplex PCR, and TCRdb's table has in-frame clones only and misses some. This table has roughly 2.4 million clones, around 95% appearing once. The sample taken for sequencing was naive CD4+ T cells sorted from blood. Subset of the sample: CD45RA+ positively selected. The origin of the receptors is a young man in good health.

Points on this clone: The same CDR3 also results from other DNA sequences found in this sample. The chain joins TRBV7-2 to TRBJ2-5; D gene ambiguous. Trimming cost V 0 bases and J 4 bases, with 3 bases left between them. The germline V gene encodes CDR1 SGHTA and CDR2 FQGNSA. This CDR3 is 12 amino acids long. DNA of the CDR3: TGTGCCAGCAGCTTAGCCCGAGAGACCCAGTACTTC. Translation: CASSLARETQYF.

This clone has just a few counts. The identical CDR3 is also encoded by other nucleotide sequences in the sample. The V and J genes are TRBV30 and TRBJ2-2, with unresolved D. Germline loops: CDR1 GTSNPN, CDR2 SVGIG (reference sequence). V was clipped by 0 bases and J by 3 bases, with 8 bases between them. CDR3 size: 14 residues. Written as DNA, the CDR3 is TGTGCCTGGAGTGTCGGGCGATACACCGGGGAGCTGTTTTTT. Translated: CAWSVGRYTGELFF.

The gene calls are TRBV5-6 and TRBJ2-3, with no clear D. Trimming stripped 4 bases from V and 2 bases from J, with 20 bases between. The CDR3 covers 17 residues. Germline loops: CDR1 SGHDT, CDR2 YYEEEE. The DNA for the CDR3 is TGTGCCAGCAGCCCGATCGGCAGAACGCCGTCCACAGATACGCAGTATTTT. Its protein product is CASSPIGRTPSTDTQYF. The full variable domain, with the rest looked up from reference TRBV5-6 and TRBJ2-3, is DAGVTQSPTHLIKTRGQQVTLRCSPKSGHDTVSWYQQALGQGPQFIFQYYEEEERQRGNFPDRFSGHQFPNYSSELNVNALLLGDSALYLCASSPIGRTPSTDTQYFGPGTRLTVL.

A note on this clone: At one end the junction does not follow the germline gene, possibly because of a read error. The rearrangement links TRBV30 to TRBJ1-1; 10 nucleotides match TRBD1. This CDR3 is 13 amino acids long. CDR1 and CDR2 from the germline V gene are GTSNPN and SVGIG (reference sequence). Here the CDR3 reads CAWSVPGTGVSRF. CDR3 sequence (DNA): TGTGCCTGGAGTGTACCGGGGACAGGGGTTTCCCGATTT.

This clone was picked up a small number of times. The sample carries other DNA sequences with the same CDR3. The V call is TRBV5-1, the J call TRBJ2-1; no clear D gene. V was cut by 0 bases and J by 0 bases, with 7 bases left in between. Germline CDR1 SGHRS, CDR2 YFSETQ. The CDR3 has 15 amino acids. The CDR3 sequence: CASSLARSSYNEQFF. The CDR3 DNA follows: TGCGCCAGCAGCTTGGCCCGGAGCTCCTACAATGAGCAGTTCTTC.

The rearrangement uses TRBV18 and TRBJ1-6; D unclear. CDR3 size: 14 residues. Trimming took off 2 bases at V and 13 bases at J, with 15 bases between the two ends. Germline V gene sequence: CDR1 KGHSH, CDR2 LQKENI. CDR3 sequence reads: CASSPDADFLPLHF. CDR3 DNA sequence: TGTGCCAGCTCACCAGATGCGGATTTCCTCCCCCTCCACTTT.

The chain links TRBV4-1 to TRBJ1-2; 7 bases fit TRBD1. Per germline, CDR1 MGHRA and CDR2 YSYEKL. This CDR3 has 13 amino acids. With V trimmed by 5 bases and J by 6 bases, 6 bases remained unmatched. DNA for the CDR3: TGCGCCAGCAGCTACAGGGGTAGGGATGGCTACACCTTC. This translates into CASSYRGRDGYTF.

This chain links TRBV6-1 with TRBJ2-7, with 7 bases lining up with TRBD1. Trimming at V came to 7 bases and at J to 4 bases, leaving 4 bases not matched to a gene. The CDR3 consists of 12 residues. Germline V gene lookup returns CDR1 MNHNS and CDR2 SASEGT. The CDR3 nucleotides are TGTGCCAGCACCGCGACAGGGTACGAGCAGTACTTC. Encoded protein: CASTATGYEQYF.

The V call is TRBV13, the J call TRBJ2-1, with 8 bases aligning to TRBD2. Germline V CDR1 and CDR2: PRHDT, FYEKMQ (reference sequence). The J segment lost 9 bases and the V segment lost 2 bases, leaving 15 bases of the junction unmatched. This CDR3 comprises 17 residues. In DNA form, the CDR3 reads TGTGCCAGCAGCTTATGGTCTAGCGGGCCGAGAACGGGTGAGCAGTTCTTC. Amino acid sequence: CASSLWSSGPRTGEQFF.

The chain combines TRBV21-1 with TRBJ1-6; the DNA was not used to check the table's D call, TRBD1. TRBV21-1 is annotated as a pseudogene. This CDR3 is built from 18 residues. In DNA form, the CDR3 reads TGTGCCAGCAGCAAAGCGCTTTGGGCCAGCTCCTATAATTCACCCCTCCACTTT. Translation: CASSKALWASSYNSPLHF.

Only one count was recorded for this clone. The gene calls are TRBV5-1 and TRBJ1-2; no reliable D call. Germline loops: CDR1 SGHRS, CDR2 YFSETQ. Trimming stripped 0 bases from V and 7 bases from J, with 10 bases between. This CDR3 is built from 13 residues. In DNA, the CDR3 is TGCGCCAGCAGCTTGGATGGAACGGGTGGCTACACCTTC. Encoded protein: CASSLDGTGGYTF.

V gene TRBV29-1 combines with J gene TRBJ2-3, with 9 bases identical to TRBD2. The CDR3 runs to 14 residues. With 6 bases clipped from V and 5 bases from J, the junction kept 9 bases outside the gene matches. In germline, CDR1 is SQVTM, CDR2 ANQGSEA. The CDR3 reads CSVRKREVGDTQYF. CDR3 nucleotides: TGCAGCGTCCGTAAGCGGGAGGTGGGAGATACGCAGTATTTT.

This chain links TRBV5-1 with TRBJ2-7; D is ambiguous. The CDR3 is 13 residues long. CDR1 is SGHRS and CDR2 is YFSETQ in the germline V gene. V shed 2 bases and J shed 3 bases, with 9 bases lying between them. This chain's CDR3 is CASSLTDNYEQYF. The CDR3 region has the DNA TGCGCCAGCAGCTTAACAGATAACTACGAGCAGTACTTC.